This TCR beta chain was retrieved from a study of shared clonotypes between healthy human individuals. The test was conducted at deep level. Repertoires were generated with immunoSEQ multiplex PCR, while TCRdb's copy carries only in-frame clones and drops some. The sample lists approximately 2.4 million clones, approximately 95% occurring once. In germline, CDR1 is SNHLY, CDR2 FYNNEI. V was pared by 6 bases and J by 2 bases, with 17 bases between. The CDR3 loop spans 15 amino acids. The origin of this receptor is a man aged 18 to 35 in good health. Sample: naive CD4+ T cells sorted from blood. Subset noted: CD45RA+ positively selected. The rearrangement links TRBV2 to TRBJ2-7, with D hard to call. The DNA of the CDR3 is TGTGCCAGCAGAAAGGCCACCCTGGAAGCCTACGAGCAGTACTTC. Protein: CASRKATLEAYEQYF. Looking up the rest from reference TRBV2 and TRBJ2-7 gives the full variable domain: EPEVTQTPSHQVTQMGQEVILRCVPISNHLYFYWYRQILGQKVEFLVSFYNNEISEKSEIFDDQFSVERPDGSNFTLKIRSTKLEDSAMYFCASRKATLEAYEQYFGPGTRLTVT.